The rows below give T cell receptor beta chains drawn from one sample of a study of T cells in Graves' hyperthyroidism and ophthalmopathy. MiXCR was run by TCRdb on the multiplex PCR reads, yielding one entry per CDR3 protein. The sample yields more than 550,000 distinct CDR3 sequences, less than 45% seen once. Input material: peripheral blood or thyroid tissue (not recorded which). All receptors derive from an adult man with Graves' disease, either hyperthyroidism or ophthalmopathy (not recorded which). CDR3s include the opening cysteine and the closing phenylalanine or tryptophan. Fields, in order: J gene, CDR3 length, clone size, V gene, D gene, CDR3 DNA, CDR3 protein. The D gene is left open where the match is weak. Size tells how often a clone was seen (once, few, many) or the class of an expanded clone, and some rows leave it out.

J gene: TRBJ1-3
CDR3 length: 16
clone size: .
V gene: TRBV5-5
D gene: .
CDR3 DNA: TGTGCCAGCAGCTTGGAAGGAACGATCTCTGGAAACACCATATATTTT
CDR3 protein: CASSLEGTISGNTIYF

J gene: TRBJ1-1
CDR3 length: 15
clone size: many
V gene: TRBV10-2
D gene: .
CDR3 DNA: TGCGCCAGCAGATCCGCCGGGACACAGAACACTGAAGCTTTCTTT
CDR3 protein: CASRSAGTQNTEAFF

J gene: TRBJ1-2
CDR3 length: 12
clone size: .
V gene: TRBV30
D gene: .
CDR3 DNA: TGTGCCTGGAGTGTTTCGCTGCGTGGCTACACCTTC
CDR3 protein: CAWSVSLRGYTF

J gene: TRBJ1-5
CDR3 length: 16
clone size: many
V gene: TRBV7-9
D gene: TRBD1
CDR3 DNA: TGTGCCAGCAGCGGGACGACAGGGGTGGATAATCAGCCCCAGCATTTT
CDR3 protein: CASSGTTGVDNQPQHF

J gene: TRBJ2-5
CDR3 length: 16
clone size: few
V gene: TRBV6-1
D gene: TRBD1
CDR3 DNA: TGTGCCAGCAGTGAAGCGGGACAGGGGATCTTAGGGACCCAGTACTTC
CDR3 protein: CASSEAGQGILGTQYF

J gene: TRBJ1-1
CDR3 length: 11
clone size: .
V gene: TRBV20-1
D gene: .
CDR3 DNA: TGCAGTGCTAGAGTGGGATCTGAAGCTTTCTTT
CDR3 protein: CSARVGSEAFF

J gene: TRBJ2-7
CDR3 length: 13
clone size: .
V gene: TRBV7-8
D gene: .
CDR3 DNA: TGTGCCAGCAGCTTACCACAGGGTGCCGAGCAGTACTTC
CDR3 protein: CASSLPQGAEQYF

J gene: TRBJ1-5
CDR3 length: 14
clone size: many
V gene: TRBV7-9
D gene: TRBD1
CDR3 DNA: TGTGCCACCAACGACAGGGATAGCAATCAGCCCCAGCATTTT
CDR3 protein: CATNDRDSNQPQHF

J gene: TRBJ1-4
CDR3 length: 16
clone size: .
V gene: TRBV19
D gene: .
CDR3 DNA: TGTGCCAGTAGTCCTGGCAGGGGATCGACTAATGAAAAACTGCTTTTT
CDR3 protein: CASSPGRGSTNEKLLF

J gene: TRBJ1-2
CDR3 length: 17
clone size: few
V gene: TRBV5-1
D gene: .
CDR3 DNA: TGCGCCAGCAGCTTGGTACCAGGGCCGTTAGCTAACTATGGCTACACCTTC
CDR3 protein: CASSLVPGPLANYGYTF

J gene: TRBJ1-4
CDR3 length: 14
clone size: .
V gene: TRBV12-3/TRBV12-4
D gene: TRBD1
CDR3 DNA: TGTGCCAGCAGCTCCGCGACAGGGAACGAAAAACTGTTTTTT
CDR3 protein: CASSSATGNEKLFF

J gene: TRBJ2-7
CDR3 length: 16
clone size: .
V gene: TRBV10-3
D gene: TRBD2
CDR3 DNA: TGTGCCATCAGGGGGGACGGGAGGTCCTCTTCCTACGAGCAGTACTTC
CDR3 protein: CAIRGDGRSSSYEQYF

J gene: TRBJ1-5
CDR3 length: 13
clone size: few
V gene: TRBV6-5
D gene: .
CDR3 DNA: TGTGCCAGCAGTTACTCCACCAATCAGCCCCAGCATTTT
CDR3 protein: CASSYSTNQPQHF

J gene: TRBJ1-1
CDR3 length: 15
clone size: once
V gene: TRBV7-9
D gene: .
CDR3 DNA: TGTGCCAGCAGTTCCAAGGACAGTTTTAACACTGAAGCTTTCTTT
CDR3 protein: CASSSKDSFNTEAFF

J gene: TRBJ1-5
CDR3 length: 12
clone size: .
V gene: TRBV10-2
D gene: .
CDR3 DNA: TGCGCCAGAACCGTGGGCAATCAGCCCCAGCATTTT
CDR3 protein: CARTVGNQPQHF

J gene: TRBJ1-2
CDR3 length: 15
clone size: many
V gene: TRBV12-3/TRBV12-4
D gene: .
CDR3 DNA: TGTGCCAGCACCGAGGGAGGGAGCACTAACTATGGCTACACCTTC
CDR3 protein: CASTEGGSTNYGYTF

J gene: TRBJ2-5
CDR3 length: 18
clone size: .
V gene: TRBV10-3
D gene: TRBD2
CDR3 DNA: TGTGCCATCAGTGAGTCGATCCTAGCGGGGGGGCAAGGGGAGACCCAGTACTTC
CDR3 protein: CAISESILAGGQGETQYF